This T cell receptor beta chain was sequenced during a study of shared clonotypes between healthy human individuals. The method was immunoSEQ multiplex PCR; TCRdb's version includes in-frame clones alone and lacks a portion of them. The sample includes some 2,100,000 clones, 95% of them seen just once. Germline V gene lookup returns CDR1 SGHRS and CDR2 YFSETQ. CDR3 length: 15 residues. J was trimmed by 8 bases and V by 0 bases; bases with no gene match: 4. Sequenced input: naive CD4+ T cells sorted from blood. Subset indicated: CD45RA+ positively selected. V is TRBV5-1 and J is TRBJ1-6, with 8 bases aligning to TRBD1. The sequence came from a man between 18 and 29 years old in good health. CDR3 in amino acids: CASSLDRGNHSPLHF. The DNA of the CDR3 is TGCGCCAGCAGCTTGGACAGGGGGAATCATTCACCCCTCCACTTT.